These T cell receptor beta chains were read from a single sample in a study of cytomegalovirus exposure and HLA in healthy donors. Assay used: immunoSEQ multiplex PCR; TCRdb lists only in-frame clones, some missing. The sample carries around 200,000 clones, around 84% recorded once. Sequencing input: PBMCs. Receptor source: a woman between 45 and 65 years old in good health and CMV-seropositive. Both conserved end residues are part of each CDR3. Each record gives: J gene, D gene, clone size, V gene, CDR3 protein, CDR3 DNA. D genes are given only for firm matches. Expanded clones are given a class, and other clones once, few, many or no size at all.

j_call: TRBJ2-3; d_call: .; clone_size: .; v_call: TRBV18; cdr3_aa: CASSPLEKMTDTQYF; cdr3_nt: TGTGCCAGCTCACCACTAGAGAAAATGACAGATACGCAGTATTTT
j_call: TRBJ2-5; d_call: .; clone_size: .; v_call: TRBV7-3; cdr3_aa: CASSSTGGETQYF; cdr3_nt: TGCGCCAGCAGCTCCACCGGAGGGGAGACCCAGTACTTC
j_call: TRBJ2-2; d_call: .; clone_size: .; v_call: TRBV19; cdr3_aa: CASKPGGLGTGELFF; cdr3_nt: TGTGCCAGTAAGCCGGGGGGCCTTGGCACCGGGGAGCTGTTTTTT
j_call: TRBJ2-7; d_call: .; clone_size: .; v_call: TRBV6-5; cdr3_aa: CASSYSGRPGFEQYF; cdr3_nt: TGTGCCAGCAGTTACTCGGGCAGGCCGGGATTCGAGCAGTACTTC
j_call: TRBJ2-7; d_call: .; clone_size: .; v_call: TRBV6-6; cdr3_aa: CASSPRVSYEQYF; cdr3_nt: TGTGCCAGCAGTCCCCGGGTCTCCTACGAGCAGTACTTC
j_call: TRBJ1-2; d_call: .; clone_size: .; v_call: TRBV9; cdr3_aa: CASSLYTGTEDGYTF; cdr3_nt: TGTGCCAGCAGCTTATACACCGGGACTGAAGATGGCTACACCTTC
j_call: TRBJ2-5; d_call: .; clone_size: .; v_call: TRBV5-4; cdr3_aa: CASSRGALDPRETQYF; cdr3_nt: TGTGCCAGCAGCCGCGGGGCGTTGGACCCTCGGGAGACCCAGTACTTC
j_call: TRBJ2-7; d_call: TRBD1; clone_size: .; v_call: TRBV6-5; cdr3_aa: CASSGTGPRGEQYF; cdr3_nt: TGTGCCAGCAGTGGGACAGGCCCTCGGGGCGAGCAGTACTTC
j_call: TRBJ2-7; d_call: TRBD1; clone_size: .; v_call: TRBV27; cdr3_aa: CASSLAPPGQGSYEQYF; cdr3_nt: TGTGCCAGCAGTTTGGCACCTCCGGGACAGGGAAGCTACGAGCAGTACTTC
j_call: TRBJ2-2; d_call: TRBD2; clone_size: .; v_call: TRBV7-2; cdr3_aa: CASNRGGGELFF; cdr3_nt: TGTGCCAGCAATCGGGGGGGCGGGGAGCTGTTTTTT
j_call: TRBJ2-2; d_call: TRBD1; clone_size: .; v_call: TRBV5-1; cdr3_aa: CASSLRGTGGRELFF; cdr3_nt: TGCGCCAGCAGCTTGAGGGGGACAGGGGGCAGGGAGCTGTTTTTT
j_call: TRBJ2-7; d_call: TRBD1; clone_size: .; v_call: TRBV19; cdr3_aa: CASSVGQGYEQYF; cdr3_nt: TGTGCCAGTAGTGTGGGACAGGGTTACGAGCAGTACTTC
j_call: TRBJ1-2; d_call: .; clone_size: .; v_call: TRBV2; cdr3_aa: CASSEAQGSGGYTF; cdr3_nt: TGTGCCAGCAGTGAAGCGCAGGGTTCAGGAGGCTACACCTTC
j_call: TRBJ1-6; d_call: TRBD1; clone_size: .; v_call: TRBV7-8; cdr3_aa: CASSSPGTGSSPLHF; cdr3_nt: TGTGCCAGCAGCTCCCCTGGGACAGGGTCATCACCCCTCCACTTT
j_call: TRBJ1-1; d_call: .; clone_size: few; v_call: TRBV21-1; cdr3_aa: CASIQGGTGKTEAFF; cdr3_nt: TGTGCCAGCATCCAAGGTGGGACAGGGAAGACTGAAGCTTTCTTT
j_call: TRBJ1-4; d_call: TRBD1; clone_size: .; v_call: TRBV28; cdr3_aa: CASSASRQGWFF; cdr3_nt: TGTGCCAGCAGTGCAAGTCGACAGGGTTGGTTTTTT
j_call: TRBJ2-1; d_call: TRBD1; clone_size: once; v_call: TRBV29-1; cdr3_aa: CSVDRDSRDYEQFF; cdr3_nt: TGCAGCGTGGACAGGGACTCGAGGGACTATGAGCAGTTCTTC
j_call: TRBJ2-3; d_call: .; clone_size: .; v_call: TRBV7-3; cdr3_aa: CASSSRAQGADTQYF; cdr3_nt: TGTGCCAGCAGCTCCCGGGCGCAAGGGGCAGATACGCAGTATTTT
j_call: TRBJ1-4; d_call: .; clone_size: .; v_call: TRBV28; cdr3_aa: CASGGSPTNEKLFF; cdr3_nt: TGTGCCAGCGGGGGGAGCCCAACTAATGAAAAACTGTTTTTT
j_call: TRBJ2-2; d_call: TRBD1; clone_size: .; v_call: TRBV7-9; cdr3_aa: CASSLNLRGTGELFF; cdr3_nt: TGTGCCAGCAGCTTAAATCTCAGGGGGACCGGGGAGCTGTTTTTT
j_call: TRBJ2-5; d_call: .; clone_size: .; v_call: TRBV18; cdr3_aa: CASSPGFRTVGETQYF; cdr3_nt: TGTGCCAGCTCACCAGGTTTCCGGACAGTCGGAGAGACCCAGTACTTC
j_call: TRBJ2-3; d_call: TRBD2; clone_size: .; v_call: TRBV5-5; cdr3_aa: CASSLDGGVDTQYF; cdr3_nt: TGTGCCAGCAGCTTGGATGGGGGGGTAGATACGCAGTATTTT
j_call: TRBJ2-5; d_call: TRBD2; clone_size: few; v_call: TRBV28; cdr3_aa: CATEGLAVQETQYF; cdr3_nt: TGTGCCACCGAGGGACTAGCGGTCCAAGAGACCCAGTACTTC
j_call: TRBJ2-1; d_call: .; clone_size: .; v_call: TRBV2; cdr3_aa: CASSDSSVSYNEQFF; cdr3_nt: TGTGCCAGCAGTGATTCTAGCGTCTCCTACAATGAGCAGTTCTTC
j_call: TRBJ1-1; d_call: TRBD1; clone_size: .; v_call: TRBV30; cdr3_aa: CAWSGTGGSTEAFF; cdr3_nt: TGTGCCTGGAGCGGCACAGGGGGTAGCACTGAAGCTTTCTTT
j_call: TRBJ2-1; d_call: TRBD1; clone_size: .; v_call: TRBV5-5; cdr3_aa: CASSLEDREDSYNEQFF; cdr3_nt: TGTGCCAGCAGCTTGGAGGACAGGGAGGACTCCTACAATGAGCAGTTCTTC
j_call: TRBJ2-3; d_call: TRBD1; clone_size: once; v_call: TRBV6-7; cdr3_aa: CASNPGQGRTDTQYF; cdr3_nt: TGTGCCAGCAACCCGGGACAGGGGCGCACAGATACGCAGTATTTT
j_call: TRBJ1-5; d_call: .; clone_size: once; v_call: TRBV4-1; cdr3_aa: CASSQGFGDSQPQHF; cdr3_nt: TGCGCCAGCAGCCAAGGGTTCGGCGACTCTCAGCCCCAGCATTTT
j_call: TRBJ2-2; d_call: .; clone_size: few; v_call: TRBV9; cdr3_aa: CASSVKGDTGELFF; cdr3_nt: TGTGCCAGCAGCGTAAAGGGGGATACCGGGGAGCTGTTTTTT
j_call: TRBJ1-4; d_call: TRBD1; clone_size: .; v_call: TRBV14; cdr3_aa: CASSQPTGGYEKLFF; cdr3_nt: TGTGCCAGCAGCCAACCGACAGGGGGTTATGAAAAACTGTTTTTT
j_call: TRBJ2-3; d_call: .; clone_size: .; v_call: TRBV20-1; cdr3_aa: CSPSSTDTQYF; cdr3_nt: TGCAGCCCCTCTAGCACAGATACGCAGTATTTT
j_call: TRBJ2-5; d_call: TRBD1; clone_size: .; v_call: TRBV5-3; cdr3_aa: CARSPGQGRGAQYF; cdr3_nt: TGTGCCAGAAGCCCCGGACAGGGCCGAGGGGCCCAGTACTTC
j_call: TRBJ1-2; d_call: .; clone_size: .; v_call: TRBV5-1; cdr3_aa: CASSLVSGNLNYGYTF; cdr3_nt: TGCGCCAGCAGCTTGGTATCAGGGAATTTGAACTATGGCTACACCTTC
j_call: TRBJ2-5; d_call: TRBD1; clone_size: .; v_call: TRBV4-1; cdr3_aa: CASSHLQQGDETQYF; cdr3_nt: TGCGCCAGCAGCCACCTCCAACAGGGGGACGAGACCCAGTACTTC
j_call: TRBJ1-1; d_call: .; clone_size: .; v_call: TRBV7-9; cdr3_aa: CASSAGWGAEAFF; cdr3_nt: TGTGCCAGCAGCGCCGGATGGGGGGCTGAAGCTTTCTTT
j_call: TRBJ2-5; d_call: TRBD1; clone_size: .; v_call: TRBV7-3; cdr3_aa: CASSSMGQGVQETQYF; cdr3_nt: TGTGCCAGCAGCTCTATGGGACAGGGGGTCCAAGAGACCCAGTACTTC
j_call: TRBJ2-7; d_call: TRBD2; clone_size: .; v_call: TRBV19; cdr3_aa: CASSITSARTRYEQYF; cdr3_nt: TGTGCCAGTAGTATTACTAGCGCAAGGACACGCTACGAGCAGTACTTC
j_call: TRBJ2-3; d_call: TRBD2; clone_size: .; v_call: TRBV2; cdr3_aa: CATRPGLAGGTDTQYF; cdr3_nt: TGTGCCACTCGTCCGGGACTAGCGGGGGGCACAGATACGCAGTATTTT
j_call: TRBJ2-3; d_call: .; clone_size: .; v_call: TRBV6-8; cdr3_aa: CASSLANRDTQYF; cdr3_nt: TGTGCCAGCAGCTTAGCTAACCGAGATACGCAGTATTTT
j_call: TRBJ2-2; d_call: TRBD1; clone_size: .; v_call: TRBV9; cdr3_aa: CASSADRDPGELFF; cdr3_nt: TGCGCCAGCAGCGCTGACAGGGATCCCGGGGAGCTGTTTTTT